The entry below describes one T cell receptor (beta chain). Its antigen is still unknown. The germline gives CDR1 LNHDA, CDR2 SQIVND (reference sequence). The V gene lost 3 bases and the J gene lost 4 bases, with 7 bases spanning the gap. The CDR3 covers 13 residues. The data stem from a study of PD-1 blockade in classical Hodgkin lymphoma. All trial patients relapsed after autologous stem cell transplantation. Complete response, partial response or progressive disease made up the best responses. Study findings and constraints: Complete responders had baseline diversity similar to newly diagnosed patients. Whereas CD4+ TCR diversity had risen significantly by C4D1, CD8+ TCR diversity had not.

Measured with immunoSEQ multiplex PCR; TCRdb has only the in-frame clones, and not every one. The repertoire consists of approximately 150,000 clones, with nearly 80% occurring once and the leading ten covering roughly 9.8%. The chain couples TRBV19 to TRBJ1-5; D uncertain. Sequencing used peripheral blood mononuclear cells (PBMCs), obtained before the second cycle of nivolumab. This TCR derives from a human donor with classical Hodgkin lymphoma. The DNA for the CDR3 is TGTGCCAGTAGTATGGACCGTAATCAGCCCCAGCATTTT. Translation: CASSMDRNQPQHF.